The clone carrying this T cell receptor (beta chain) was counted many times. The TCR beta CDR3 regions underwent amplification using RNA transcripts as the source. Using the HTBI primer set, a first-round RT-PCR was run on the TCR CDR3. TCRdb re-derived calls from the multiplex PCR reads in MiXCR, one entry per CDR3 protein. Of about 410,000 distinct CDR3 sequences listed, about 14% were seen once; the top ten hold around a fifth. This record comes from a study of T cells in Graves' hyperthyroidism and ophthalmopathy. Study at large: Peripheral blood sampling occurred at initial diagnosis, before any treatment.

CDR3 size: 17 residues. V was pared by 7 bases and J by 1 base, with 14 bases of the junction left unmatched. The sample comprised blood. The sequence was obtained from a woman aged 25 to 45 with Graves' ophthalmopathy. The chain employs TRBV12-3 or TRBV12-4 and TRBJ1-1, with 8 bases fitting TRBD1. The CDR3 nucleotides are TGTGCCAGCAACCTAGGAAGGGACAGGCCAAGGAACACTGAAGCTTTCTTT. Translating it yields CASNLGRDRPRNTEAFF.